This TCR beta chain was identified in a study of blood T cell repertoires in COVID-19. About the research overall: Italy, Spain and the United States were the sources of the convalescent and acute COVID-19 samples. T cells, B-cell-depleted T cells, or PBMCs provided the cDNA or gDNA that served as material.

The ends lost 6 bases at V and 2 bases at J; junction bases unmatched: 7. CDR3 length: 14 residues. Germline CDR1 SEHNR, CDR2 FQNEAQ (reference sequence). Source study methods: Amplification of reference gene primers was used by the study to estimate nucleated cell counts. The assay was immunoSEQ multiplex PCR, and TCRdb's table has in-frame clones only and misses some. That table supplies the V and J calls and clone size; D and trimming were determined from the DNA. The profile shows 45,000 to 50,000 clones, 75% to 85% of them singletons. The chain employs TRBV7-9 and TRBJ2-7, with 7 bases that match TRBD1. The clonotype was recovered from a man between 40 and 49 years old with acute or convalescent COVID-19. The sample taken for sequencing was peripheral blood. The CDR3 DNA follows: TGTGCCAGCAGGCCTACCGGGACAGCCTACGAGCAGTACTTC. It specifies CASRPTGTAYEQYF.